Following are 22 T cell receptor beta chains from one sample sequenced in a study of response to subunit inactivated influenza vaccine. TCRdb fed the RT-PCR reads into MiXCR, producing one record per CDR3 protein. The sample includes 400,000 to 650,000 distinct CDR3 sequences, approximately 7.7% of them seen just once. The sequencing here drew on PBMCs from blood, taken 23 to 25 months after vaccination. These TCRs come from a man aged 45-69 years who received an inactivated influenza vaccine.

As regards this clonotype: A read error may be the cause here, since a much bigger clone is one base away. V is TRBV12-3 or TRBV12-4 and J is TRBJ2-2; TRBD2 might be the D (7 bases). The CDR3 loop spans 14 amino acids. Trimming removed 11 bases at V and 5 bases at J, with 18 bases between. DNA of the CDR3: TGTGCCGGCGGGGGACACAGAAGGACCGGGGAGCTGTTTTTT. As protein: CAGGGHRRTGELFF.

This clonotype occurred many times. V gene TRBV15 combines with J gene TRBJ2-5, with 9 positions matching TRBD1. Germline lookup yields CDR1 LNHNV and CDR2 YYDKDF (reference sequence). This CDR3 is built from 16 residues. The J segment lost 1 base and the V segment lost 1 base, leaving 4 bases of the junction unmatched. The chain's CDR3 is CATSRVTGGGQETQYF. CDR3 sequence (DNA): TGTGCCACCAGCAGAGTAACAGGGGGCGGCCAAGAGACCCAGTACTTC. The full variable domain, its missing parts supplied by reference TRBV15 and TRBJ2-5, is DAMVIQNPRYQVTQFGKPVTLSCSQTLNHNVMYWYQQKSSQAPKLLFHYYDKDFNNEADTPDNFQSRRPNTSFCFLDIRSPGLGDTAMYLCATSRVTGGGQETQYFGPGTRLLVL.

There are a few counts of this clonotype. This chain links TRBV27 with TRBJ2-7; D may be TRBD2 (5 bases). The CDR3 has 14 amino acids. The germline gives CDR1 MNHEY, CDR2 SMNVEV (reference sequence). The V gene lost 4 bases and the J gene lost 2 bases, with 12 bases spanning the gap. The CDR3 loop reads CASSSRVKAYEQYF. DNA of the CDR3: TGTGCCAGCAGTTCGAGGGTCAAGGCCTACGAGCAGTACTTC.

The V call is TRBV20-1, the J call TRBJ2-5, with D uncertain. Germline V gene sequence: CDR1 DFQATT, CDR2 SNEGSKA (reference sequence). The CDR3 is 14 residues long. V was clipped by 1 base and J by 2 bases, with 11 bases between them. The CDR3 bases are TGCAGTGCTAGAGCTCCAAGTGGGCAAGAGACCCAGTACTTC. Protein: CSARAPSGQETQYF.

The chain carries TRBV10-3 and TRBJ2-1; D possibly corresponds to TRBD2 (5 bases). The CDR3 is 14 amino acids. Germline V CDR1 and CDR2: ENHRY, SYGVKD. V lost 3 bases and J 8 bases, leaving 14 bases between the germline ends. The CDR3 protein is CAISDGLATYEQFF. Written as DNA, the CDR3 is TGTGCCATCAGTGATGGGTTAGCGACTTATGAGCAGTTCTTC.

This clonotype was found many times. The gene calls are TRBV19 and TRBJ2-1, with D unresolved. Between the trimmed V and J ends, which lost 3 bases and 0 bases, there was a span of 15 bases. This CDR3 is built from 17 residues. Germline V gene data show CDR1 as LNHDA and CDR2 as SQIVND (reference sequence). The CDR3 coding sequence is TGTGCCAGTAGTATTCGCGCCAGCCAGAGCTCCTACAATGAGCAGTTCTTC. Translated: CASSIRASQSSYNEQFF.

The sample holds many counts of this clonotype. The V and J genes are TRBV2 and TRBJ1-5; 11 bases are shared with TRBD1. Germline V gene sequence: CDR1 SNHLY, CDR2 FYNNEI. The CDR3 has 17 residues. V was pared by 8 bases and J by 0 bases, with 9 bases of the junction left unmatched. As DNA, the CDR3 is TGTGCCAGCCGGCGGGACAGGGGGGGATATAGCAATCAGCCCCAGCATTTT. Its translation: CASRRDRGGYSNQPQHF. Based on the CDR3 plus reference TRBV2 and TRBJ1-5, the full variable domain is EPEVTQTPSHQVTQMGQEVILRCVPISNHLYFYWYRQILGQKVEFLVSFYNNEISEKSEIFDDQFSVERPDGSNFTLKIRSTKLEDSAMYFCASRRDRGGYSNQPQHFGDGTRLSIL.

J is TRBJ2-1 and V is TRBV18; 11 bases are shared with TRBD2. The CDR3 is 16 residues long. The J segment lost 7 bases and the V segment lost 3 bases, leaving 8 bases of the junction unmatched. Germline V CDR1 and CDR2: KGHSH, LQKENI. CDR3 sequence: CASSPAISGGANEQFF. CDR3 DNA: TGTGCCAGCTCACCGGCGATTAGCGGGGGGGCAAATGAGCAGTTCTTC.

This clonotype turned up a few times. The gene calls are TRBV24-1 and TRBJ2-1, with TRBD1 matching 8 bases. The length of the CDR3 is 14 residues. The V and J ends lost 9 bases and 12 bases, in that order; junction bases with no gene match: 15. Per germline, CDR1 KGHDR and CDR2 SFDVKD. The CDR3 DNA follows: TGTGCCACCGGACGGGCAGACAGGGGAGATGGGCAGTTCTTC. This gives the protein CATGRADRGDGQFF.

This clonotype has a handful of counts. J is TRBJ1-1 and V is TRBV25-1; 7 nucleotides align to TRBD1. CDR3 size: 14 residues. V dropped 8 bases and J dropped 3; count of bases not matched to a gene: 9. Germline V gene sequence: CDR1 MGHDK, CDR2 SYGVNS. The CDR3 nucleotides are TGTGCCAGCGAGGGGGACAGATGGGACACTGAAGCTTTCTTT. Encoded protein: CASEGDRWDTEAFF.

This chain links TRBV24-1 with TRBJ2-2; maybe TRBD1 (6 bases). The CDR3 totals 17 residues. Germline V gene lookup returns CDR1 KGHDR and CDR2 SFDVKD. Trimming removed 0 bases from V and 4 bases from J, with 14 bases in between. CDR3: CATSDLQSQGSTGELFF. CDR3 in DNA: TGTGCCACCAGTGATTTGCAATCGCAGGGGAGCACCGGGGAGCTGTTTTTT.

This clonotype was seen a few times. The chain carries TRBV7-9 and TRBJ2-3; no reliable D call. V was pared by 4 bases and J by 0 bases, with 11 bases between. Germline V gene lookup returns CDR1 SEHNR and CDR2 FQNEAQ (reference sequence). CDR3 length equals 15 residues. CDR3 amino acids: CASSSRSSSTDTQYF. DNA of the CDR3: TGTGCCAGCAGCTCCCGTTCCTCTAGCACAGATACGCAGTATTTT.

This clonotype has a count of ten or more. The chain employs TRBV12-3 or TRBV12-4 and TRBJ2-7; TRBD1 matches at 8 bases. The CDR3 covers 13 residues. The V and J ends lost 4 bases and 6 bases, in that order; junction bases with no gene match: 5. The CDR3 region has the DNA TGTGCCAGCAGTTCGACAGGGGTCGCCGAGCAGTACTTC. As protein: CASSSTGVAEQYF.

The table lists this clonotype with many counts. The V gene is TRBV7-9, the J gene TRBJ2-2; D gene ambiguous. Deletions cut 3 bases from V and 6 bases from J, with 8 bases between. The CDR3 is 13 residues long. Germline CDR1 SEHNR, CDR2 FQNEAQ (reference sequence). CDR3 DNA: TGTGCCAGCAGCTTTAGGGCGTCCGGGGAGCTGTTTTTT. Residues: CASSFRASGELFF.

This clonotype was observed many times. This chain uses TRBV6-1 with TRBJ2-2; D not resolved. Germline CDR1 and CDR2: MNHNS and SASEGT. The CDR3 loop spans 14 amino acids. Trimming took 1 base from V and 5 from J, leaving 8 bases between them. DNA for the CDR3: TGTGCCAGCAGTGAAGGATGGGGAACCGGGGAGCTGTTTTTT. Translation gives CASSEGWGTGELFF.

This clonotype was observed at least ten times. V usage is TRBV4-1 and J usage is TRBJ2-1; D gene ambiguous. The germline CDR1 and CDR2 sequences are MGHRA and YSYEKL. V gave up 5 bases and J gave up 5 bases, with 13 bases separating them. The CDR3 is 14 amino acids. The CDR3 bases are TGCGCCAGCAGCATACACTCAGCTGACAATGAGCAGTTCTTC. Translation gives CASSIHSADNEQFF.

The chain combines TRBV2 with TRBJ2-3; TRBD1 matches 9 bases. Germline V gene lookup returns CDR1 SNHLY and CDR2 FYNNEI. The trim removed 3 bases at V and 6 bases at J, leaving 7 bases unmatched. This CDR3 has 15 residues. As DNA, the CDR3 is TGTGCCAGCAGTGAGCTGGGACAGGGCTGGGATACGCAGTATTTT. Translation: CASSELGQGWDTQYF.

The rearrangement links TRBV9 to TRBJ2-7; D could derive from TRBD1 or TRBD2 (5 bases each). V lost 0 bases to trimming and J lost 5 bases, with 12 bases between them. The CDR3 spans 14 residues. In germline, CDR1 is SGDLS, CDR2 YYNGEE. The CDR3 DNA sequence: TGTGCCAGCAGCGTAGGCCCCGAGGGGAACGAGCAGTACTTC. Its protein product is CASSVGPEGNEQYF.

Many counts were recorded for this clonotype. The chain has TRBV7-2 and TRBJ2-1; D possibly corresponds to TRBD1 (6 bases). Trimming removed 1 base at V and 5 bases at J, with 9 bases between. CDR1 and CDR2 from the germline V gene are SGHTA and FQGNSA. This CDR3 spans 14 amino acids. The CDR3 bases are TGTGCCAGCAGCTTAGGACAGGTCGACAATGAGCAGTTCTTC. Its translation: CASSLGQVDNEQFF.

This clonotype has a handful of counts. The chain links TRBV19 to TRBJ1-6; no clear D. The CDR3 contains 15 residues. The V end was cut by 3 bases, the J end by 5 bases, with 11 bases between. Germline V gives CDR1 LNHDA, CDR2 SQIVND (reference sequence). CDR3 sequence: CASSIKKTNNSPLHF. DNA of the CDR3: TGTGCCAGTAGTATCAAGAAAACAAATAATTCACCCCTCCACTTT.

This chain uses TRBV20-1 with TRBJ2-3; TRBD2 agrees at 9 bases. Germline CDR1 is DFQATT and CDR2 is SNEGSKA (reference sequence). CDR3 length equals 15 residues. J gave up 0 bases and V 6 bases, and 7 bases lay outside the gene matches. DNA of the CDR3: TGCAGTGCAGAAGGGACTAGCCCAAGCACAGATACGCAGTATTTT. This gives the protein CSAEGTSPSTDTQYF.

V gene TRBV29-1 combines with J gene TRBJ2-7; D gene ambiguous. The CDR3 runs to 11 residues. V gave up 5 bases and J gave up 4 bases, with 9 bases separating them. From germline, CDR1 is SQVTM and CDR2 ANQGSEA. CDR3 region: CSVTLSYEQYF. The CDR3 DNA is TGCAGCGTTACGCTGTCGTACGAGCAGTACTTC.